One sample yielded the 3 T cell receptor beta chains listed below, sequenced in a study of OX40 agonist ivuxolimab in advanced cancers. Library creation used the immunoSEQ multiplex PCR assay. TCRdb limited this immuneACCESS table to in-frame rearrangements with V and J called. A share of clones is missing; checked studies link under half to unresolved V genes, and the rest is unexplained. This sample holds around 54,000 clones; 90% to 95% were observed only once. Of the sample, around 10% is held by the ten largest clones. The sample in question was CD4+ or CD8+ T cells sorted from blood, obtained in a trial of the OX40 agonist ivuxolimab. The receptors come from an adult with an advanced solid tumor such as melanoma, head and neck, liver or kidney cancer.

The chain is built from TRBV7-9 and TRBJ2-7; the D gene is possibly TRBD2 (5 bases). V was shortened by 0 bases and J by 2 bases, with 8 bases between the two germline ends. This CDR3 is 14 amino acids long. Looked up from germline, CDR1 is SEHNR and CDR2 is FQNEAQ (reference sequence). CDR3 amino acids: CASSLAGAPYEQYF. CDR3 DNA: TGTGCCAGCAGCTTAGCGGGAGCGCCCTACGAGCAGTACTTC.

The chain couples TRBV2 to TRBJ2-6; TRBD2 agrees at 11 bases. Germline lookup yields CDR1 SNHLY and CDR2 FYNNEI. The V gene end was trimmed by 6 bases and the J gene end by 0 bases; junction bases not matched to a gene: 4. The CDR3 is made up of 17 amino acids. This CDR3 is CASSGLAGSSGANVLTF. For the CDR3, the DNA is TGTGCCAGCAGCGGACTAGCGGGTTCCTCTGGGGCCAACGTCCTGACTTTC.

The chain has TRBV7-9 and TRBJ1-2; the match to TRBD1 covers 9 bases. Trimming cost V 4 bases and J 8 bases; bases outside gene matches: 5. The CDR3 covers 13 residues. The germline gives CDR1 SEHNR, CDR2 FQNEAQ (reference sequence). The CDR3 sequence is CASSSGQGRGYTF. The CDR3, as DNA: TGTGCCAGCAGCTCCGGACAGGGGCGAGGCTACACCTTC.